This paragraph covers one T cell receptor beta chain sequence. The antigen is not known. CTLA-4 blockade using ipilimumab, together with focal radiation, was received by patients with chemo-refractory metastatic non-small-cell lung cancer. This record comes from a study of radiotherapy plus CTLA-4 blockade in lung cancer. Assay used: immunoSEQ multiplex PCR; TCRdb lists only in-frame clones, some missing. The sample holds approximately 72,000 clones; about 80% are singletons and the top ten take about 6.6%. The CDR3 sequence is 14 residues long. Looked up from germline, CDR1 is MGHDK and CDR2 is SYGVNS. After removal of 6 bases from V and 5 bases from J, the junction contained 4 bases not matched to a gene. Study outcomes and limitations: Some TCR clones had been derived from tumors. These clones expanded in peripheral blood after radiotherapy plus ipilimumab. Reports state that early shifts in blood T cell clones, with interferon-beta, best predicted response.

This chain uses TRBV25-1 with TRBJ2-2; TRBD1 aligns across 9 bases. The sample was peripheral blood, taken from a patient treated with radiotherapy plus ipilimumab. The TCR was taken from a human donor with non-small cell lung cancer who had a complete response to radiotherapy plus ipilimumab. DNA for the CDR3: TGTGCCAGCAGAACAGGGGGCGCGACCGGGGAGCTGTTTTTT. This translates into CASRTGGATGELFF.